These 3 T cell receptor beta chains were sequenced from one sample in a study of beta chain features in type 1 diabetes. Expressed TCRB transcripts got sequenced, as all isolated RNA was reverse transcribed. TCRdb's copy holds only in-frame clones and misses some; the assay was immunoSEQ multiplex PCR. Here the sample spans around 300,000 clones, 8% being singletons. Specimen: central memory CD4+ T cells from blood. These receptor sequences come from a woman aged 18-30 years in good health.

The chain links TRBV5-1 to TRBJ2-7; 7 bases agree with TRBD2. The CDR3 consists of 13 residues. The V segment lost 4 bases and the J segment 6 bases; nucleotides outside the gene matches: 7. Germline CDR1 is SGHRS and CDR2 is YFSETQ. This CDR3 reads CASSQREGSEQYV. For the CDR3, the DNA is TGCGCCAGCAGCCAAAGGGAGGGCAGCGAGCAGTACGTC.

The chain couples TRBV2 to TRBJ1-2, with no clear D. The germline V gene encodes CDR1 SNHLY and CDR2 FYNNEI. This CDR3 comprises 13 residues. V lost 6 bases to trimming and J lost 10 bases, with 18 bases between them. The CDR3 is CASSASALPPYTF. The DNA for the CDR3 is TGTGCCAGCAGCGCATCTGCGCTGCCTCCCTACACCTTC.

There are a few counts of this clone. The V and J genes are TRBV7-6 and TRBJ1-1, with D possibly being TRBD1 (5 bases). The CDR3 has 13 amino acids. Trimming cost V 4 bases and J 9 bases, with 15 bases left between them. Germline assignment: CDR1 SGHVS and CDR2 FNYEAQ. The CDR3: CASSSQGLGQAFF. In nucleotides, the CDR3 is TGTGCCAGCAGCTCTCAGGGTTTGGGGCAAGCTTTCTTT.